The clone carrying this TCR beta chain was seen repeatedly, ten times or more. Its antigen is not known. The sample belongs to a study of naive and memory T cell subsets. Findings of the study overall: Each distinct alpha or beta sequence counts as one clonotype. From naive to CM, EM and EMRA, diversity decreased and Gini increased. TCR counts from RNA may reflect activation-linked expression changes. Especially in CD8 cells, naive repertoires contained a few larger clonotypes, possibly CD45RA-re-expressing memory cells.

The junction had 5 bases not matched to a gene; V was cut back by 5 bases and J by 1 base. The CDR3 runs 13 residues. CDR1 and CDR2 (germline): DFQATT, SNEGSKA (reference sequence). CMV status came from CD4+ T cell IFNgamma after overnight CMV lysate stimulation of fresh PBMCs. The beta constant-region primer was an equimolar mix of two oligonucleotides covering TRBC1 and TRBC2. Four rounds of PCR amplified the ligated cDNA using nested alpha and beta constant-region primers plus SP2. TCRdb processed the UMI-ligation and nested PCR reads anew with MiXCR; each CDR3 protein has one entry. In the table there are 90,000 to 120,000 distinct CDR3 sequences, around 15% of which are singletons.

The chain recombines TRBV20-1 with TRBJ2-7; TRBD1 aligns across 7 bases. The receptor was isolated from a human donor in good health. The sequenced sample was naive CD8+ T cells from blood. The CDR3 DNA reads TGCAGTGCTGAAGGACAGGATTCCTACGAGCAGTACTTC. Encoded protein: CSAEGQDSYEQYF.